This TCR beta chain was recorded in a study of blood T cell repertoires in COVID-19. Study information: Spain, Italy and the United States supplied samples that represented acute and convalescent COVID-19. PBMCs, B-cell-depleted T cells, or T cells were the source of the cDNA or gDNA that made up the material.

Germline-derived CDR1 and CDR2 are LGHNA and YNFKEQ. The junction had 1 base not matched to a gene; V was cut back by 2 bases and J by 3 bases. The CDR3 runs 15 residues. Per the original data handling: Amplification with reference gene primers provided the estimates of nucleated cell counts. Clones were read by immunoSEQ multiplex PCR, and TCRdb kept only the in-frame ones, dropping some. That table furnishes V, J and clone size, whereas the DNA furnished D and trimming. The sample carries about 240,000 clones, 65% to 90% recorded once. The V gene is TRBV4-2, the J gene TRBJ1-6; 7 bases map to TRBD1. The source of this sequence is a woman in her 70s with acute or convalescent COVID-19. Specimen: peripheral blood. CDR3: CASSQPGGYNSPLHF. CDR3 DNA sequence: TGTGCCAGCAGCCAACCAGGGGGCTATAATTCACCCCTCCACTTT.